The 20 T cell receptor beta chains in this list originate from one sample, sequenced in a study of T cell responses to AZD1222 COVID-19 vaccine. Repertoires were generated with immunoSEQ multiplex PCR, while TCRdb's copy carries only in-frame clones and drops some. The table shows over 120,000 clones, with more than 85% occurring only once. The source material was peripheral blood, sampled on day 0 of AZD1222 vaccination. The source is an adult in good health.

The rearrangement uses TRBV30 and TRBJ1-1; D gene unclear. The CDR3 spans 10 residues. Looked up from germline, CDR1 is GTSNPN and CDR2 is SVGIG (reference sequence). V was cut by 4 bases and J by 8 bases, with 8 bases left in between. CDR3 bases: TGTGCCTGGAAGCATACCGAAGCTTTCTTT. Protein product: CAWKHTEAFF.

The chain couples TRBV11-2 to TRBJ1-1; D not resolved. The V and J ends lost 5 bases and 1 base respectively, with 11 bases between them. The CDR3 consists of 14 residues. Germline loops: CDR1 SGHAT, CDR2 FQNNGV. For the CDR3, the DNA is TGTGCCAGCAGCCGCGGATCCAGGAACACTGAAGCTTTCTTT. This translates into CASSRGSRNTEAFF.

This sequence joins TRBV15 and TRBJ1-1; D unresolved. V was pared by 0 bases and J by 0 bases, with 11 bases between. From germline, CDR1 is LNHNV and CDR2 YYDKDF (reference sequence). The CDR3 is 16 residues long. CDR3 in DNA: TGTGCCACCAGCAGAGATCCCGGACGTCTGAACACTGAAGCTTTCTTT. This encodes CATSRDPGRLNTEAFF. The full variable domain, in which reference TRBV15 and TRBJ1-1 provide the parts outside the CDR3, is DAMVIQNPRYQVTQFGKPVTLSCSQTLNHNVMYWYQQKSSQAPKLLFHYYDKDFNNEADTPDNFQSRRPNTSFCFLDIRSPGLGDTAMYLCATSRDPGRLNTEAFFGQGTRLTVV.

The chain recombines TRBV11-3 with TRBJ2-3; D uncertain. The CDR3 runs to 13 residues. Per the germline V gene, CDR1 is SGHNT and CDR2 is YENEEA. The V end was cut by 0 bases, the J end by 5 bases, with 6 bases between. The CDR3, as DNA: TGTGCCAGCAGCTTAGAATTAGGAGATACGCAGTATTTT. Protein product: CASSLELGDTQYF.

The CDR3 DNA reads as TGTGCCAGCAGCTTTGGTCAGGGGAACGGGGAGCTGTTTTTT. Encoded protein: CASSFGQGNGELFF. The chain carries TRBV7-9 and TRBJ2-2, with a tentative D call TRBD1 (6 bases). Germline V CDR1 and CDR2: SEHNR, FQNEAQ (reference sequence). CDR3 length: 14 residues. Trimming cost V 3 bases and J 7 bases, with 12 bases left between them. The full variable domain, with the rest looked up from reference TRBV7-9 and TRBJ2-2, is DTGVSQNPRHKITKRGQNVTFRCDPISEHNRLYWYRQTLGQGPEFLTYFQNEAQLEKSRLLSDRFSAERPKGSFSTLEIQRTEQGDSAMYLCASSFGQGNGELFFGEGSRLTVL.

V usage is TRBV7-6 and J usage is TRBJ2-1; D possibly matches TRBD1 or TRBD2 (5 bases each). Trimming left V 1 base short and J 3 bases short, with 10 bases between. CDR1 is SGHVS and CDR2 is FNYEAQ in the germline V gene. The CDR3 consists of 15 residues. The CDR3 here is CASSLVWDDYNEQFF. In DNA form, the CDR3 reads TGTGCCAGCAGCTTAGTATGGGACGACTACAATGAGCAGTTCTTC.

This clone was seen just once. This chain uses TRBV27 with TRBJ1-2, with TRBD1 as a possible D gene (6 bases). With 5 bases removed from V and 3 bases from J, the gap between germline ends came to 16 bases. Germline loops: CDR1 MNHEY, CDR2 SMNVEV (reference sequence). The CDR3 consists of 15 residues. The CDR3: CASSSHRAGDYGYTF. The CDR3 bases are TGTGCCAGCAGTAGTCACAGGGCCGGGGACTATGGCTACACCTTC.

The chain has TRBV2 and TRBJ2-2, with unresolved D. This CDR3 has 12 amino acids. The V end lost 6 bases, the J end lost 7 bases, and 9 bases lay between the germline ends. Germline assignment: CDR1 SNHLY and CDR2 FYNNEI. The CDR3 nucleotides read TGTGCCAGCAGCGCACTTCTCGGGGAGCTGTTTTTT. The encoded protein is CASSALLGELFF.

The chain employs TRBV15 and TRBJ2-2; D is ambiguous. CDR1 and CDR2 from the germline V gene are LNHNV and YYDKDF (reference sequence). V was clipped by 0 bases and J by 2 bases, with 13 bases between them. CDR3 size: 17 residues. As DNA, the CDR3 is TGTGCCACCAGCAGAGATCTTGTTGGCACTAACACCGGGGAGCTGTTTTTT. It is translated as CATSRDLVGTNTGELFF.

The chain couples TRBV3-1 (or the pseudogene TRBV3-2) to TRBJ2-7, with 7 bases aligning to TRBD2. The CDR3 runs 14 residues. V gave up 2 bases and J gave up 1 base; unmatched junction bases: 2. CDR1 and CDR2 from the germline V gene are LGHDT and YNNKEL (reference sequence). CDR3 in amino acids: CASSQRAGSYEQYF. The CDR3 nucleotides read TGTGCCAGCAGCCAACGAGCGGGGTCCTACGAGCAGTACTTC.

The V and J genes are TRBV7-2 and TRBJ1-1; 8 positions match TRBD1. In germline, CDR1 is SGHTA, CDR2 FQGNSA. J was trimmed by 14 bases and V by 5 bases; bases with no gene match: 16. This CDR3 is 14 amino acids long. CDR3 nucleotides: TGTGCCAGCAGCCCGGGACAGGCTCACCCTCCCTCGTTCTTT. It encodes CASSPGQAHPPSFF.

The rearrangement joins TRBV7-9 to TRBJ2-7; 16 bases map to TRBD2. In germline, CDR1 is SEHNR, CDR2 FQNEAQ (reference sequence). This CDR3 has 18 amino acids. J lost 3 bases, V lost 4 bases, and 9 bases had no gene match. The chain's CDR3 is CASSSLGLAGGPIYEQYF. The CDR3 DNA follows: TGTGCCAGCAGCTCTCTGGGACTAGCGGGGGGGCCGATCTACGAGCAGTACTTC.

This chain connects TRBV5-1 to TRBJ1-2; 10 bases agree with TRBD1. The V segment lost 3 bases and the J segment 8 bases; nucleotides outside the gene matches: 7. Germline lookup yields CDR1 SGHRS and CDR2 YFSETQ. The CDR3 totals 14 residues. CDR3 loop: CASSSDRGHSGYTF. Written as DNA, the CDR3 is TGCGCCAGCAGCTCAGACAGGGGGCATTCCGGCTACACCTTC.

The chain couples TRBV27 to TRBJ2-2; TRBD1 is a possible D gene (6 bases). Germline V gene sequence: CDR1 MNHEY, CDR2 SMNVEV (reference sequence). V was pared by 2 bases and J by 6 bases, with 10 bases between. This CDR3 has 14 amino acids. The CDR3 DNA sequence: TGTGCCAGCAGTTTACAGGGGTTGGCCGGGGAGCTGTTTTTT. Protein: CASSLQGLAGELFF.

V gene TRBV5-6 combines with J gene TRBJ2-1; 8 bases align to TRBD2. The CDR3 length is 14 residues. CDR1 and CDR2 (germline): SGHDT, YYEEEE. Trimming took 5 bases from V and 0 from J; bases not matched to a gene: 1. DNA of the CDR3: TGTGCCAGCAGGAGCGGGAGCTCCTACAATGAGCAGTTCTTC. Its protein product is CASRSGSSYNEQFF.

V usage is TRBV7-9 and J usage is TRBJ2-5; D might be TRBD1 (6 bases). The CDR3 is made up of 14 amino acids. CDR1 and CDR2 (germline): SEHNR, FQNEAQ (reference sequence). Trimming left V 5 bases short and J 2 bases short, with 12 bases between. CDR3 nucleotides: TGTGCCAGCAGCCTCGGACAGTCTCAAGAGACCCAGTACTTC. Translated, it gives CASSLGQSQETQYF.

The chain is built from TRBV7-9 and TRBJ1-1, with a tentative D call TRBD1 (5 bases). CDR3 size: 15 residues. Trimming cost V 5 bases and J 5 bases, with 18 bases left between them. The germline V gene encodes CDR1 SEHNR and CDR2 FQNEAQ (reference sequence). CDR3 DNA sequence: TGTGCCAGCAGCCCTCGAGGAGGGGAGGGGACTGAAGCTTTCTTT. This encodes CASSPRGGEGTEAFF.

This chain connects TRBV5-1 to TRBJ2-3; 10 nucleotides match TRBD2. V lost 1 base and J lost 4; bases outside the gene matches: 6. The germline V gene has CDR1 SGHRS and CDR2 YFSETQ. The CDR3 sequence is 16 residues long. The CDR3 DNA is TGCGCCAGCAGCTTGATCCTAGCGGGAGCTTCAGATACGCAGTATTTT. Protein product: CASSLILAGASDTQYF.

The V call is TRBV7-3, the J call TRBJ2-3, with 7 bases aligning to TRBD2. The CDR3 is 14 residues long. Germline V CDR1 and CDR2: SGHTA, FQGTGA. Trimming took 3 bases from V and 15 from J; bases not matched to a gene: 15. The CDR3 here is CASSFSGRATDYYF. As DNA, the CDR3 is TGTGCCAGCAGCTTCAGTGGGAGGGCCACTGACTATTATTTT.

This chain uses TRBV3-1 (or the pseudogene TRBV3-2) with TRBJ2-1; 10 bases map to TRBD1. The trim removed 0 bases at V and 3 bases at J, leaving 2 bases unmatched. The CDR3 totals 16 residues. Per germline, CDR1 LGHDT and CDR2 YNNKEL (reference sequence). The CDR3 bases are TGTGCCAGCAGCCAAGACCGGACAGGGGGCTACAATGAGCAGTTCTTC. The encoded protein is CASSQDRTGGYNEQFF.